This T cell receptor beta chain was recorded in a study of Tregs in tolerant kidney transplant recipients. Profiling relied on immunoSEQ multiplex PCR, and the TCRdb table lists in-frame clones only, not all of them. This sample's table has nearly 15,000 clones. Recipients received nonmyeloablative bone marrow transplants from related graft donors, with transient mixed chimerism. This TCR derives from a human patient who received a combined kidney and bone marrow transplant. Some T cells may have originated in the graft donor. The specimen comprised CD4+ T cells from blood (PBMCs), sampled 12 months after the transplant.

The sequenced part of the CDR3 DNA is TGTGCCAGCAGCCAAGGAATAGCGGGAATCAATGAG. It translates to CASSQGIAGINE. The entire CDR3 sequence reads CASSQGIAGINEQFF. This chain uses TRBV4-2 with TRBJ2-1; 8 nucleotides agree with TRBD2. The read ends 3 residues shy of where the CDR3 ends; the end is completed using the germline J gene. The V segment lost 1 base and the J segment 6 bases; nucleotides outside the gene matches: 5. Germline assignment: CDR1 LGHNA and CDR2 YNFKEQ. The length of the CDR3 is 15 residues.